This TCR beta chain was documented in a study of cytomegalovirus exposure and HLA in healthy donors. In the case of this clone: Antigen unknown.

Overall study findings and caveats: In vitro, a few CMV-associated chains proved specific for CMV antigens. Altogether, 150 to 200 TCR beta chains were recorded as cytomegalovirus-associated.

Data came from immunoSEQ multiplex PCR; TCRdb stores just in-frame clones and leaves some out. Of around 150,000 clones in the sample, approximately 80% were seen once. The source of this sequence is a man aged 25-40 years in good health and CMV-seropositive. Sequenced input: PBMCs.

Written as DNA, the CDR3 is TGTGCCAGTAGGGATCACAGGGGCGTCGGCACAGATACGCAGTATTTT. Residues: CASRDHRGVGTDTQYF. V is TRBV19 and J is TRBJ2-3; 7 bases are a match to TRBD1. Trimming removed 6 bases from V and 1 base from J; junction bases left unmatched: 10. The CDR3 totals 16 residues. Per the germline V gene, CDR1 is LNHDA and CDR2 is SQIVND (reference sequence).